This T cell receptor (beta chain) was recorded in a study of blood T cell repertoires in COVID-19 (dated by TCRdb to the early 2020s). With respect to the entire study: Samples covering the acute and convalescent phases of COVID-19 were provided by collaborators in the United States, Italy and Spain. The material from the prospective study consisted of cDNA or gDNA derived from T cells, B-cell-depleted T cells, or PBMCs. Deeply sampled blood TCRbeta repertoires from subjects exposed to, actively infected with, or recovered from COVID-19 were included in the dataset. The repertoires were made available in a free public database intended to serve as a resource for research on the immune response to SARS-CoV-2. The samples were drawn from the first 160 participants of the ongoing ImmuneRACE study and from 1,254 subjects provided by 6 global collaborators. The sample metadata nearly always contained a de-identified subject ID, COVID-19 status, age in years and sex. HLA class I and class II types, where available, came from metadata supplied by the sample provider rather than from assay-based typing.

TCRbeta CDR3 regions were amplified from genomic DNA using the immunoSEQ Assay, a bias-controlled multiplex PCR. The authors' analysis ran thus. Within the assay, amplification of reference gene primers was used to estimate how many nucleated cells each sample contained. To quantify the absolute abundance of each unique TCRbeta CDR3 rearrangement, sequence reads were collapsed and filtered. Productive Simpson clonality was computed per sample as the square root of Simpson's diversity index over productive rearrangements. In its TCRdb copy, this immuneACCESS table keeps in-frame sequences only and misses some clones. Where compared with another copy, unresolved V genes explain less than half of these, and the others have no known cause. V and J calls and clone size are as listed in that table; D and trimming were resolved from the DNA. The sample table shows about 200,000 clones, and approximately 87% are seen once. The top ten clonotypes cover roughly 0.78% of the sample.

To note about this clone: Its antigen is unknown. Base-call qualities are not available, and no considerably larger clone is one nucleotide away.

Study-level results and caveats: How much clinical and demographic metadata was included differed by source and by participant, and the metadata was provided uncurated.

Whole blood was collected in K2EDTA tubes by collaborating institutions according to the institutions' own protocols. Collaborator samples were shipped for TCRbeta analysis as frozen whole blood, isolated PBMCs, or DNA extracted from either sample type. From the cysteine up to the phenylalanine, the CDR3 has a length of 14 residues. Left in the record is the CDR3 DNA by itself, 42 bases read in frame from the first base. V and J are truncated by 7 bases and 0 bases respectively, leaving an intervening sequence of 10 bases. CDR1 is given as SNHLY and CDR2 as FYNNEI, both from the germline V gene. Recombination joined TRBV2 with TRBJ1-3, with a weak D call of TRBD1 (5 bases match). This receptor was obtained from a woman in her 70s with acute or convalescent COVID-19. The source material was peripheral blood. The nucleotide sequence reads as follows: TGTGCCAGCACGGGACTCTTCTCTGGAAACACCATATATTTT. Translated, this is CASTGLFSGNTIYF.